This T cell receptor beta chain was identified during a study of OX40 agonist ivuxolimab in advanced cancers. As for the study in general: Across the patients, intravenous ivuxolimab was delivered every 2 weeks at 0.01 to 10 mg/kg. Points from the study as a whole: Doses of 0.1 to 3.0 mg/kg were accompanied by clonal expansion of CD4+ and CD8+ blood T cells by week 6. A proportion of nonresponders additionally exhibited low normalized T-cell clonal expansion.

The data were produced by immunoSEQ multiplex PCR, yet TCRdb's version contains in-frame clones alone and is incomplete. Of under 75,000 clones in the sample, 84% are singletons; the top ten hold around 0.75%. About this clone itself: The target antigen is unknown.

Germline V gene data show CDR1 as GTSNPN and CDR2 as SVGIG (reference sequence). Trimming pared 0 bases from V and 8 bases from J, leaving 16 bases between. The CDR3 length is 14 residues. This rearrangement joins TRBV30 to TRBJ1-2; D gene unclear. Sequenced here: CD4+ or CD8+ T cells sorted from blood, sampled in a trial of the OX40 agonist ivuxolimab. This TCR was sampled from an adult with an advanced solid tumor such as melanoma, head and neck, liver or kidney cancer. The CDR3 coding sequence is TGTGCCTGGAGTGTACGTCGGGGTAGTAAGGGCTACACCTTC. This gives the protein CAWSVRRGSKGYTF. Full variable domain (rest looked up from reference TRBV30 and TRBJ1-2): SQTIHQWPATLVQPVGSPLSLECTVEGTSNPNLYWYRQAAGRGLQLLFYSVGIGQISSEVPQNLSASRPQDRQFILSSKKLLLSDSGFYLCAWSVRRGSKGYTFGSGTRLTVV.